These 24 T cell receptor beta chains originate from one sample sequenced in a study of blood T cells in healthy people across ages. Then a second PCR, running about 6 to 12 cycles, was carried out with a sample-barcoded 5' primer and a J-beta primer mix. TCRdb redid the calling of the 5' RACE reads with MiXCR, one entry per CDR3 protein. Here the sample spans 1.4 million to 1.5 million distinct CDR3 sequences, roughly 40% being singletons. Material: blood. The origin of the receptors is a woman aged 18-29 years in good health.

This chain links TRBV20-1 with TRBJ1-2, with unresolved D. The V and J ends lost 5 bases and 6 bases respectively, with 10 bases between them. Germline loops: CDR1 DFQATT, CDR2 SNEGSKA (reference sequence). This CDR3 has 11 residues. This CDR3 reads CSAADSHGYTF. CDR3 coding DNA: TGCAGTGCTGCGGACTCGCATGGCTACACCTTC.

The chain employs TRBV7-9 and TRBJ2-3; D perhaps matches TRBD2 (5 bases). The V gene lost 5 bases and the J gene lost 3 bases, with 15 bases spanning the gap. The CDR3 is 15 amino acids. Germline CDR1 and CDR2: SEHNR and FQNEAQ (reference sequence). Written as DNA, the CDR3 is TGTGCCAGCAGCCCCCTGGCTAGCCCAACAGATACGCAGTATTTT. Translated: CASSPLASPTDTQYF.

This clonotype was observed a few times. The rearrangement links TRBV5-1 to TRBJ2-7; tentative D call: TRBD2 (5 bases). Trimming removed 1 base at V and 1 base at J, with 15 bases between. From germline, CDR1 is SGHRS and CDR2 YFSETQ. CDR3 length: 16 residues. This CDR3 is CASSLSGTQLSYEQYF. The CDR3 DNA reads TGCGCCAGCAGCTTGAGCGGTACACAACTATCCTACGAGCAGTACTTC.

The chain uses TRBV14 and TRBJ2-3; D possibly corresponds to TRBD2 (5 bases). This CDR3 is 16 amino acids long. The germline gives CDR1 SGHDN, CDR2 FVKESK. V gave up 1 base and J gave up 2 bases, with 13 bases separating them. The CDR3 is CASSQGNSGPTDTQYF. DNA of the CDR3: TGTGCCAGCAGCCAAGGGAACAGCGGTCCCACAGATACGCAGTATTTT. Filled out from reference TRBV14 and TRBJ2-3, the complete variable domain reads EAGVTQFPSHSVIEKGQTVTLRCDPISGHDNLYWYRRVMGKEIKFLLHFVKESKQDESGMPNNRFLAERTGGTYSTLKVQPAELEDSGVYFCASSQGNSGPTDTQYFGPGTRLTVL.

The chain links TRBV4-1 to TRBJ1-2; maybe TRBD1 (5 bases). The CDR3 runs 16 residues. In germline, CDR1 is MGHRA, CDR2 YSYEKL. The V gene lost 1 base and the J gene lost 8 bases, with 20 bases spanning the gap. CDR3 sequence reads: CASSQGVRGPVAGYTF. The CDR3 DNA is TGCGCCAGCAGCCAAGGCGTACGGGGCCCAGTTGCGGGCTACACCTTC.

The chain combines TRBV20-1 with TRBJ2-7, with TRBD2 as a possible D gene (5 bases). Germline values: CDR1 DFQATT, CDR2 SNEGSKA (reference sequence). There are 15 residues in the CDR3. Trimming removed 0 bases at V and 1 base at J, with 13 bases between. CDR3 coding DNA: TGCAGTGCTAGAGAGGTGGTGCGGGCATCCTACGAGCAGTACTTC. Its protein product is CSAREVVRASYEQYF.

This clonotype showed up many times. The chain uses TRBV6-6 and TRBJ2-7; TRBD2 matches 7 bases. The CDR3 length is 15 residues. Germline assignment: CDR1 MNHNY and CDR2 SVGAGI (reference sequence). V dropped 7 bases and J dropped 0; count of bases not matched to a gene: 9. CDR3 sequence reads: CASTYTAGASYEQYF. The DNA for the CDR3 is TGTGCCAGCACCTACACTGCGGGAGCCTCCTACGAGCAGTACTTC.

This clonotype was seen only a few times. This chain links TRBV27 with TRBJ2-7; the match to TRBD2 covers 8 bases. CDR1 and CDR2 from the germline V gene are MNHEY and SMNVEV (reference sequence). The CDR3 extends over 16 amino acids. With V trimmed by 3 bases and J by 6 bases, 13 bases remained unmatched. CDR3 sequence reads: CASSLWGWREASEQYF. In nucleotides, the CDR3 is TGTGCCAGCAGTTTGTGGGGTTGGCGGGAGGCAAGCGAGCAGTACTTC.

The chain is built from TRBV27 and TRBJ2-1; 7 nucleotides line up with TRBD2. The CDR3 has 12 amino acids. The J segment lost 15 bases and the V segment lost 5 bases, leaving 10 bases of the junction unmatched. Germline V gives CDR1 MNHEY, CDR2 SMNVEV (reference sequence). The CDR3 DNA reads TGTGCCAGCAGTACAACTGGACTAGAGATGTTCTTC. This encodes CASSTTGLEMFF.

The J gene is TRBJ2-7, the V gene TRBV20-1, with D maybe TRBD2 (5 bases). Germline V gene lookup returns CDR1 DFQATT and CDR2 SNEGSKA (reference sequence). Between the trimmed V and J ends, which lost 0 bases and 7 bases, there was a span of 10 bases. The CDR3 has 12 residues. The CDR3 DNA is TGCAGTGCTAGAGATCTTCCGGGGGAGCAGTACTTC. It encodes CSARDLPGEQYF.

This chain uses TRBV20-1 with TRBJ2-3, with D maybe TRBD1 (6 bases). The CDR3 extends over 13 amino acids. The ends were cut back, 3 bases at V and 6 bases at J, with 13 bases in the middle. The V gene's germline CDR1 is DFQATT and CDR2 SNEGSKA (reference sequence). The CDR3 loop is CSARQAGVDTQYF. CDR3 DNA: TGCAGTGCTAGGCAGGCAGGGGTGGATACGCAGTATTTT.

This clonotype turned up a few times. The V call is TRBV6-5, the J call TRBJ2-5; 8 bases match TRBD1. The CDR3 is 12 residues long. With 8 bases clipped from V and 5 bases from J, the junction kept 4 bases outside the gene matches. From germline, CDR1 is MNHEY and CDR2 SVGAGI. CDR3 protein: CASGQGGETQYF. CDR3 nucleotide sequence: TGTGCCAGCGGACAGGGTGGGGAGACCCAGTACTTC.

In this sample, this clonotype turned up once. This rearrangement joins TRBV3-1 to TRBJ2-5; 8 bases fit TRBD1. This CDR3 is 15 amino acids long. Germline CDR1 LGHDT, CDR2 YNNKEL (reference sequence). J lost 2 bases, V lost 2 bases, and 4 bases had no gene match. The CDR3 DNA is TGTGCCAGCAGCCAAAGACAGGGGAGGCAAGAGACCCAGTACTTC. Amino acids: CASSQRQGRQETQYF.

The chain carries TRBV27 and TRBJ1-1, with D maybe TRBD1 (6 bases). The CDR3 loop spans 15 amino acids. Germline CDR1 MNHEY, CDR2 SMNVEV (reference sequence). V lost 7 bases, J lost 3 bases, and 18 bases lay in between. Here the CDR3 reads CASNFRGGSYTEAFF. CDR3 sequence (DNA): TGTGCCAGCAATTTCAGGGGAGGTTCCTACACTGAAGCTTTCTTT.

The rearrangement links TRBV6-5 to TRBJ1-2; a weak D match, TRBD1 (6 bases). The CDR3 runs 15 residues. CDR1 MNHEY and CDR2 SVGAGI come from the germline V gene. V was pared by 2 bases and J by 6 bases, with 16 bases between. The CDR3 bases are TGTGCCAGCAGTTACACCTTCGGAGGGGGGCATGGCTACACCTTC. This translates into CASSYTFGGGHGYTF.

The J gene is TRBJ2-2, the V gene TRBV5-1; D unclear. This CDR3 has 18 residues. From germline, CDR1 is SGHRS and CDR2 YFSETQ. The V and J ends lost 2 bases and 6 bases respectively, with 23 bases between them. As DNA, the CDR3 is TGCGCCAGCAGCTTACGAAAGGCCCTCCTCGGCTCGTCCGGGGAGCTGTTTTTT. It codes for CASSLRKALLGSSGELFF.

The chain couples TRBV5-1 to TRBJ1-4; D unclear. Trimming cost V 0 bases and J 7 bases, with 10 bases left between them. The CDR3 consists of 14 residues. Germline loops: CDR1 SGHRS, CDR2 YFSETQ. As DNA, the CDR3 is TGCGCCAGCAGCTTGGGAGGGAAGACTGAAAAACTGTTTTTT. This gives the protein CASSLGGKTEKLFF.

This clonotype showed up just a few times. This chain links TRBV12-3 or TRBV12-4 with TRBJ2-1; 7 nucleotides line up with TRBD1. J was trimmed by 0 bases and V by 7 bases; bases with no gene match: 6. The CDR3 is 15 amino acids. The CDR3 sequence is CASTRQGGSYNEQFF. The CDR3, as DNA: TGTGCCAGCACCAGACAGGGTGGCTCCTACAATGAGCAGTTCTTC.

This chain links TRBV27 with TRBJ2-1, with 10 bases aligning to TRBD1. J gave up 8 bases and V 5 bases, and 9 bases lay outside the gene matches. The CDR3 has 15 amino acids. The germline CDR1 and CDR2 sequences are MNHEY and SMNVEV (reference sequence). CDR3 sequence: CASSPPGQGWHEQFF. In DNA, the CDR3 is TGTGCCAGCAGTCCCCCGGGACAGGGGTGGCATGAGCAGTTCTTC.

With respect to this clonotype: Sequence at one end of the junction differs from germline and may be a read error. The V call is TRBV3-1, the J call TRBJ2-5; 12 bases align to TRBD2. The germline V gene encodes CDR1 LGHDT and CDR2 YNNKEL (reference sequence). The CDR3 totals 20 residues. The CDR3 loop is CASSQAKRATSGRYQETRYF. In DNA, the CDR3 is TGTGCCAGCAGCCAAGCAAAGAGAGCCACTAGCGGGAGGTACCAAGAGACCCGGTACTTC.

The table lists this clonotype with a few counts. In nucleotides, the CDR3 is TGTGCCATCAGCGGACTAGCGGGAATCAATGAGCAGTACTTC. It codes for CAISGLAGINEQYF. V gene TRBV10-3 combines with J gene TRBJ2-7; 12 positions agree with TRBD2. The junction had 7 bases not matched to a gene; V was cut back by 6 bases and J by 7 bases. The CDR3 extends over 14 amino acids. The V gene's germline CDR1 is ENHRY and CDR2 SYGVKD.

This sequence joins TRBV4-1 and TRBJ2-1, with D maybe TRBD2 (6 bases). The CDR3 is 15 amino acids. V shed 4 bases and J shed 8 bases, with 18 bases lying between them. Looked up from germline, CDR1 is MGHRA and CDR2 is YSYEKL. CDR3 residues: CASSPLALDRDEQFF. Written as DNA, the CDR3 is TGCGCCAGCAGCCCACTAGCTCTGGATAGGGATGAGCAGTTCTTC.

This clonotype appeared many times. This chain joins TRBV6-5 and TRBJ2-4; D remains unclear. Between the trimmed V and J ends, which lost 5 bases and 1 base, there was a span of 12 bases. Per the germline V gene, CDR1 is MNHEY and CDR2 is SVGAGI. The CDR3 contains 15 residues. CDR3 sequence: CASSPGRLAKNIQYF. DNA for the CDR3: TGTGCCAGCAGTCCTGGGCGCCTGGCCAAAAACATTCAGTACTTC.

This clonotype was seen a few times. The chain employs TRBV3-1 and TRBJ1-6, with D possibly being TRBD1 (5 bases). The length of the CDR3 is 13 residues. Germline V CDR1 and CDR2: LGHDT, YNNKEL (reference sequence). The V and J ends lost 4 bases and 7 bases respectively, with 8 bases between them. CDR3 in DNA: TGTGCCAGCAGCCGGGGGGGAAATTCACCCCTCCACTTT. Translation gives CASSRGGNSPLHF.